Here is one TCR beta chain with its context. Its antigen is unidentified. The sample comes from a study of T cell responses to AZD1222 COVID-19 vaccine. The study's findings and limits: White British people made up most donors, females outnumbered males, and clonal diversity was possibly underestimated. Spike-wide coverage was observed for vaccine-associated CD4 TCRs, with dominant responses at 160-218 and 743-854.

Method: immunoSEQ multiplex PCR; TCRdb's copy keeps in-frame clones and lacks some. The profile shows 140,000 or so clones, 70% to 90% of them singletons. V was pared by 4 bases and J by 1 base, with 5 bases of the junction left unmatched. The germline V gene has CDR1 SGHNT and CDR2 YYREEE (reference sequence). This CDR3 has 15 amino acids. The TCR was taken from an adult who received the AZD1222 COVID-19 vaccine. Sequenced here: peripheral blood, sampled 28 days after the second AZD1222 dose. The chain carries TRBV5-4 and TRBJ2-5; the match to TRBD1 covers 9 bases. The CDR3 DNA is TGTGCCAGCAGCCTGAGGACAGGGGCCCAAGAGACCCAGTACTTC. Translated, it gives CASSLRTGAQETQYF.